This T cell receptor beta chain was found in a study of PD-1 blockade in classical Hodgkin lymphoma. At the level of the study: Nivolumab was administered to patients intravenously at 3 mg/kg every 2 weeks.

Study-level points and caveats: Baseline diversity was lower in partial responders and progressors than complete responders.

About this clone itself: What it binds is not known.

Sequencing used immunoSEQ multiplex PCR; TCRdb keeps in-frame clones, though not all of them. Altogether some 20,000 clones are present, approximately 84% being singletons, with the ten largest covering nearly 6.5%. CDR3 length: 11 residues. V lost 5 bases, J lost 5 bases, and 3 bases lay in between. Germline V gene lookup returns CDR1 SNHLY and CDR2 FYNNEI. All trial patients relapsed after autologous stem cell transplantation. The sequence came from a human donor with classical Hodgkin lymphoma. The genes are TRBV2 and TRBJ2-2; unclear D gene. The starting material was peripheral blood mononuclear cells (PBMCs), obtained at baseline. CDR3 sequence (DNA): TGTGCCAGCAGTTATACCGGGGAGCTGTTTTTT. Residues: CASSYTGELFF.